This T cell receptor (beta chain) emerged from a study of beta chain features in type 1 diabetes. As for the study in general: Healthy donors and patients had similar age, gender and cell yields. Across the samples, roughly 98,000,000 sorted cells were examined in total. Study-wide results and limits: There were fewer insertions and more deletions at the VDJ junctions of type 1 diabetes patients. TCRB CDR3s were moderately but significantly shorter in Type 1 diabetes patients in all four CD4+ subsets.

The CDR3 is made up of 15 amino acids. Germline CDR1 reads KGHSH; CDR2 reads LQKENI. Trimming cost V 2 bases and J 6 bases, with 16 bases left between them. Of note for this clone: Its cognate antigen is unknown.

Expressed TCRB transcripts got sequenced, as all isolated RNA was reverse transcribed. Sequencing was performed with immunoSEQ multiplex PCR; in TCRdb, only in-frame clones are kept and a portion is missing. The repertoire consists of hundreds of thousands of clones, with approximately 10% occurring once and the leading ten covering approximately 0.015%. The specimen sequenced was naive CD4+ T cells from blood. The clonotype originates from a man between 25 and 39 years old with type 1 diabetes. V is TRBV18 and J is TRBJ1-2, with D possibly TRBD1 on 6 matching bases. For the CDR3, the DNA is TGTGCCAGCTCACCAACTACAGGGCCTTCGGATGGCTACACCTTC. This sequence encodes CASSPTTGPSDGYTF.